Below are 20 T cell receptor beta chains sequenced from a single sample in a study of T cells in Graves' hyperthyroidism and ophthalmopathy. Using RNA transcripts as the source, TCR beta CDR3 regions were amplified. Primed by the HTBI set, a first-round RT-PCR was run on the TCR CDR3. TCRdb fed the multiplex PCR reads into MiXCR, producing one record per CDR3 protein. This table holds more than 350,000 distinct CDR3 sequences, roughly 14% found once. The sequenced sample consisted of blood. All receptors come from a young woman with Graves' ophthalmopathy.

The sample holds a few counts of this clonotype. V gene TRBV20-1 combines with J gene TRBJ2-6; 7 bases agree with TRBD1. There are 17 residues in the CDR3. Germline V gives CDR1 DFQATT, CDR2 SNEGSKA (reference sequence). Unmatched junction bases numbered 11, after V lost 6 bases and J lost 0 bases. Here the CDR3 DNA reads TGCAGTGCCAAAGAGACAGGGATCGACTCTGGGGCCAACGTCCTGACTTTC. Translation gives CSAKETGIDSGANVLTF.

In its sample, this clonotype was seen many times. Written as DNA, the CDR3 is TGCAGTGCTAGAGACGATTATGAGCAGTTCTTC. Its translation is CSARDDYEQFF. The chain links TRBV20-1 to TRBJ2-1; D gene uncertain. CDR3 length: 11 residues. The germline gives CDR1 DFQATT, CDR2 SNEGSKA (reference sequence). Trimming removed 0 bases from V and 8 bases from J, with 5 bases in between.

In DNA form, the CDR3 reads TGTGCCAGCAGCTCGACAGGGGGCGCAACTAATGAAAAACTGTTTTTT. Its protein is CASSSTGGATNEKLFF. This chain uses TRBV11-2 with TRBJ1-4; 10 bases map to TRBD1. Germline-derived CDR1 and CDR2 are SGHAT and FQNNGV. The CDR3 extends over 16 amino acids. V lost 4 bases to trimming and J lost 0 bases; unmatched junction nucleotides: 2.

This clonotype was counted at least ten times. CDR3 sequence (DNA): TGTGCCAGCAGCTTAGCGGGGGGGCCAGTCTACAATGAGCAGTTCTTC. Amino acid sequence: CASSLAGGPVYNEQFF. The rearrangement joins TRBV11-3 to TRBJ2-1; 8 bases match TRBD2. Germline CDR1 SGHNT, CDR2 YENEEA. Unmatched junction bases numbered 5, after V lost 1 base and J lost 3 bases. The CDR3 length is 16 residues.

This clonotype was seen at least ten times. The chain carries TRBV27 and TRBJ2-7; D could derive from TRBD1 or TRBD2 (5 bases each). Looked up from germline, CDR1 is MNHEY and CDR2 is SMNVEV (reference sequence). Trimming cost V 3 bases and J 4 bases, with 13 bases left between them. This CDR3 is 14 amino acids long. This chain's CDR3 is CASSLWGSGYEQYF. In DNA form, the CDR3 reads TGTGCCAGCAGTTTGTGGGGGTCTGGGTACGAGCAGTACTTC.

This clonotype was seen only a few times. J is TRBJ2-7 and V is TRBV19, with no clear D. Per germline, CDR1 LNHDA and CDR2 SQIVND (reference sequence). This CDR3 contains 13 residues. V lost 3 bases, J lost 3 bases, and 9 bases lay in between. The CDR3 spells CASSIVSDYEQYF. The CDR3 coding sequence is TGTGCCAGTAGTATCGTCTCAGACTACGAGCAGTACTTC.

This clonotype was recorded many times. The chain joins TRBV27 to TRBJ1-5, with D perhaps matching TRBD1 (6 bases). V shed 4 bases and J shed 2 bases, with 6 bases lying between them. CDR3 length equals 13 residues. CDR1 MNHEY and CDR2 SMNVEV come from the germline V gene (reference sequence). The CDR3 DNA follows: TGTGCCAGCAGTTACAGGGGCAATCAGCCCCAGCATTTT. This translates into CASSYRGNQPQHF.

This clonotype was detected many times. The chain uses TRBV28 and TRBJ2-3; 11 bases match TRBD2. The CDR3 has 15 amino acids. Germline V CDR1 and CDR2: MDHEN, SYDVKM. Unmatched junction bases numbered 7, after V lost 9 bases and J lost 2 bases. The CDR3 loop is CASTLAGASTDTQYF. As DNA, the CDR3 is TGTGCCAGTACACTAGCGGGGGCGTCCACAGATACGCAGTATTTT.

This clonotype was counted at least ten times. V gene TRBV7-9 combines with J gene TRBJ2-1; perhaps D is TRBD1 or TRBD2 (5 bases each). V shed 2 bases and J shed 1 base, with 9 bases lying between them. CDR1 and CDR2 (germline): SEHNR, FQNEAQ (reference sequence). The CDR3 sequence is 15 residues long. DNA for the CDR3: TGTGCCAGCAGCTTACGGGGACGGTCCTACAATGAGCAGTTCTTC. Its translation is CASSLRGRSYNEQFF.

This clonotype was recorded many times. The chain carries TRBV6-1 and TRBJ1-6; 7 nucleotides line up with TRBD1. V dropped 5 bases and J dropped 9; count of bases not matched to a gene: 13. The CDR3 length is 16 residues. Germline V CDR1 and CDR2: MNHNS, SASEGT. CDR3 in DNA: TGTGCCAGCAGTTCCCAGGGGGAGGGCAGTCGTTCACCCCTCCACTTT. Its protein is CASSSQGEGSRSPLHF.

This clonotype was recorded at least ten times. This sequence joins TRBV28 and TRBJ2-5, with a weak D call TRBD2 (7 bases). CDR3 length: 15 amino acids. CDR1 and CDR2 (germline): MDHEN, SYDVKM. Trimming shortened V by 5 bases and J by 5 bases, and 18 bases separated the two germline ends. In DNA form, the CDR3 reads TGTGCCAGCAGTCCTATGGGGGGGGCTGGGGAGACCCAGTACTTC. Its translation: CASSPMGGAGETQYF.

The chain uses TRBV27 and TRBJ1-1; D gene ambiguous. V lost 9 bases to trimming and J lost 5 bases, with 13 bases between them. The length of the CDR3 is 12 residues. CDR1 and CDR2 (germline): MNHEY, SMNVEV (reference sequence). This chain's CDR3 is CASRQLGTEAFF. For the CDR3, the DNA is TGTGCCAGTCGGCAGCTAGGGACTGAAGCTTTCTTT.

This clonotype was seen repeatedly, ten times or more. The CDR3 here is CASSLGPTQETQYF. The CDR3 DNA follows: TGTGCCAGCAGTCTCGGCCCAACCCAAGAGACCCAGTACTTC. This chain links TRBV12-3 or TRBV12-4 with TRBJ2-5; unclear D gene. The CDR3 loop spans 14 amino acids. The V gene lost 5 bases and the J gene lost 1 base, with 11 bases spanning the gap.

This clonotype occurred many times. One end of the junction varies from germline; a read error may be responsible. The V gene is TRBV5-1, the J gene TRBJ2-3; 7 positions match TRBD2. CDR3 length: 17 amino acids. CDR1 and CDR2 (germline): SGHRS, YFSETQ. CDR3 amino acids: CASSLRRERGGTDTQYF. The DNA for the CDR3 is TGCGCCAGCAGCTTGCGTAGGGAGCGGGGAGGCACCGATACGCAGTATTTT.

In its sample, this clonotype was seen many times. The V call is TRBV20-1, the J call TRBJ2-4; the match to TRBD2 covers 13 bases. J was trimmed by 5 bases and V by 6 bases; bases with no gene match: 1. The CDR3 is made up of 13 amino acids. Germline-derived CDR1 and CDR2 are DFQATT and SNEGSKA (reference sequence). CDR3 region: CSAGTSGENIQYF. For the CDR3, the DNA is TGCAGTGCAGGGACTAGCGGGGAAAACATTCAGTACTTC.

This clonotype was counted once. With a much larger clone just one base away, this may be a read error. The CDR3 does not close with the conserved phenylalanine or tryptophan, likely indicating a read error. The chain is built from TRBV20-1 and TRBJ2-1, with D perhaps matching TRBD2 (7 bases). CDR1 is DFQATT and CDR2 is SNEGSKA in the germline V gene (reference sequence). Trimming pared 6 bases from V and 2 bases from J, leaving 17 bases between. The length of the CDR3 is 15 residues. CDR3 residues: CSANGGGGAYNEQFI. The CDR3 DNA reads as TGCAGTGCCAATGGGGGGGGGGGCGCCTACAATGAGCAGTTCATC.

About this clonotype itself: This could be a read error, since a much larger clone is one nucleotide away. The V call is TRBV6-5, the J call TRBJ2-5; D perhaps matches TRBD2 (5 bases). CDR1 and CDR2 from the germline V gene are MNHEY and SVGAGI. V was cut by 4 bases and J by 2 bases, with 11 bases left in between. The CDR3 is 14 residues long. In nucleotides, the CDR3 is TGTGCCAGCAGTTCATTGAGCGGACAAGAGACCCAGTACTTC. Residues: CASSSLSGQETQYF.

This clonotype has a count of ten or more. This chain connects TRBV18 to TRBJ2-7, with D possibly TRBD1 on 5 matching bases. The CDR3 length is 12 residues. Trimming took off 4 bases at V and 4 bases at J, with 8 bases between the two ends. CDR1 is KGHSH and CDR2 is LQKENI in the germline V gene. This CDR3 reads CASSQGLYEQYF. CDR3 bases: TGTGCCAGCTCACAGGGGTTGTACGAGCAGTACTTC.

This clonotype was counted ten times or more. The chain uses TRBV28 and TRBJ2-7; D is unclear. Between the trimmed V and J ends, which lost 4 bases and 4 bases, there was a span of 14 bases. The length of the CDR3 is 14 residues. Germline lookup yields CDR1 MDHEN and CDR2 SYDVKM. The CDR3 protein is CASSSLRAVYEQYF. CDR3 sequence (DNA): TGTGCCAGCAGTTCCTTAAGGGCAGTGTACGAGCAGTACTTC.

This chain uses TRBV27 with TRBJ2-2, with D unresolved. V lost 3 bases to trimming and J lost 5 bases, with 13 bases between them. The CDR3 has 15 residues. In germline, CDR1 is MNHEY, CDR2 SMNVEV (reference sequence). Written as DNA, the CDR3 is TGTGCCAGCAGTTTCGAGGCTAGGAGTACCGGGGAGCTGTTTTTT. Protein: CASSFEARSTGELFF.